A selection of T cell receptor beta chains follows, all from one sample in a study of cytomegalovirus exposure and HLA in healthy donors. Clones were read by immunoSEQ multiplex PCR, and TCRdb kept only the in-frame ones, dropping some. Among some 120,000 clones listed, roughly 82% were seen once. The sequenced sample consisted of PBMCs. These receptors were collected from a man in his forties in good health and CMV-seropositive. Each CDR3 is given with its conserved first and last residue. Each record gives: V gene, J gene, D gene, clone size, CDR3 DNA, CDR3 protein. The D gene is left open where the match is weak. Clone size is given for some rows only: seen once, a few or many times, or a class if the clone is expanded.

TRBV7-2	TRBJ1-1	.	.	TGTGCCAGCAGCTTAAACAGAATTAACACTGAAGCTTTCTTT	CASSLNRINTEAFF
TRBV5-6	TRBJ2-4	.	.	TGTGCCAGCAGCTCCAGTGTTCTGCTAGCCAAAAACATTCAGTACTTC	CASSSSVLLAKNIQYF
TRBV18	TRBJ2-7	.	few	TGTGCCAGCTCACCTATCGCGGTTGGCGAGCAGTACTTC	CASSPIAVGEQYF
TRBV20-1	TRBJ2-7	TRBD2	few	TGCAGTGCTACGGGAGGGACCGAGCAGTACTTC	CSATGGTEQYF
TRBV7-2	TRBJ2-7	TRBD1	.	TGTGCCAGCAGCCCACAACAGGGGTTGGATTACGAGCAGTACTTC	CASSPQQGLDYEQYF
TRBV6-5	TRBJ1-1	TRBD1	few	TGTGCCAGCAGTTACGCCGGACAGGGGAAAGCACAAGCTTTCTTT	CASSYAGQGKAQAFF
TRBV7-9	TRBJ2-1	.	.	TGTGCCAGCAACCTGAGGTCTCAGGGGTACAATGAGCAGTTCTTC	CASNLRSQGYNEQFF
TRBV4-3	TRBJ1-3	.	large	TGCGCCAGCAGCCAAGAATATTACGGGGGTGCTGGAAACACCATATATTTT	CASSQEYYGGAGNTIYF
TRBV7-9	TRBJ1-6	.	.	TGTGCCAGCAGCTTAGTTGGGGGGGGTAATTCACCCCTCCACTTT	CASSLVGGGNSPLHF
TRBV9	TRBJ2-1	.	.	TGTGCCAGCAGCGTAGCGGGGGGCCCTAACAATGAGCAGTTCTTC	CASSVAGGPNNEQFF
TRBV19	TRBJ2-3	TRBD1	.	TGTGCCAGTAGTGCCGCCGGGACAGGGGGCGCCCGCACGCAGTATTTT	CASSAAGTGGARTQYF
TRBV9	TRBJ2-7	TRBD1	.	TGTGCCAGCAGCTTGGGACAGGGGATTTTTTACGAGCAGTACTTC	CASSLGQGIFYEQYF
TRBV6-5	TRBJ1-2	.	.	TGTGCCAGCAGTCCCGGAGGCAGGAGAAGCTATGGCTACACCTTC	CASSPGGRRSYGYTF
TRBV6-5	TRBJ2-6	.	.	TGTGCCAGCAGTTACTCATTGAGTGGGGCCAACGTCCTGACTTTC	CASSYSLSGANVLTF
TRBV7-2	TRBJ2-1	TRBD1	.	TGTGCCAGCAGCTTAGAGGGTACTGACAGGGGGCGGCAGTTCTTC	CASSLEGTDRGRQFF
TRBV7-3	TRBJ2-6	.	.	TGTGCCAGCAGCTTAACACGCTCTGGGGCCAACGGCCTGACTTTC	CASSLTRSGANGLTF
TRBV7-9	TRBJ2-7	.	.	TGTGCCAGCAGCTTAGATCGCGGCGAGCAGTACTTC	CASSLDRGEQYF
TRBV4-1	TRBJ2-5	.	.	TGCGCCAGCAGTACCTGGCCAAGGGGAGAGACCCAGTACTTC	CASSTWPRGETQYF
TRBV5-1	TRBJ2-7	TRBD1	.	TGCGCCAGCAGCTCCCCCCCGGGACAGCGACGGTACGAGCAGTACTTC	CASSSPPGQRRYEQYF
TRBV4-1	TRBJ2-6	.	once	TGCGCCAGCAGCCAAGCTTCTTCTGGGGCCAACGTCCTGACTTTC	CASSQASSGANVLTF
TRBV7-9	TRBJ2-1	.	.	TGTGCCAGCAGCTCTACTGGGTTCGGGAGACGGGAGCAGTTCTTC	CASSSTGFGRREQFF
TRBV20-1	TRBJ1-4	.	once	TGCAGTGCTTATAATGAAAAACTGTTTTTT	CSAYNEKLFF
TRBV11-3	TRBJ2-1	TRBD2	.	TGCGCCAGCAGGGCTAGCGGGGGCAATGAGCAGTTCTTC	CASRASGGNEQFF
TRBV7-8	TRBJ2-7	TRBD1	.	TGTGCCAGCAGCTTAGCGCTTTTCGGGACAGGGAGCTCCTACGAGCAGTACTTC	CASSLALFGTGSSYEQYF
TRBV9	TRBJ2-1	TRBD2	.	TGTGCCAGCAGCCGGGAAAGCGGGGGGGCTTGGAATGAGCAGTTCTTC	CASSRESGGAWNEQFF
TRBV5-8	TRBJ1-5	TRBD1	.	TGTGCCAGCAGCTTTGAGGGGGCTAGCAATCAGCCCCAGCATTTT	CASSFEGASNQPQHF
TRBV15	TRBJ2-3	TRBD1	.	TGTGCCACCAGCAGAGATCCAGGGACAGCTGATTTCCTAGATACGCAGTATTTT	CATSRDPGTADFLDTQYF
TRBV5-1	TRBJ1-1	TRBD1	.	TGCGCCAGCAGCCCCGCACCCGGGACAGGGGACACTGAAGCTTTCTTT	CASSPAPGTGDTEAFF
TRBV10-1	TRBJ2-2	.	.	TGCGCCAGCATCCCAGGGAACACCGGGGAGCTGTTTTTT	CASIPGNTGELFF
TRBV27	TRBJ2-4	.	.	TGTGCCAGCAGTTTACAGGGGAGCGTGAACATTCAGTACTTC	CASSLQGSVNIQYF
TRBV6-1	TRBJ1-1	.	.	TGTGCCAGCACGATACTGGACTCGGCTTTCTTT	CASTILDSAFF
TRBV12-2	TRBJ2-7	.	.	TGTGCAAGTACCACTAACGGGGTCGAGCAGTACTTC	CASTTNGVEQYF
TRBV19	TRBJ2-1	.	.	TGTGCCAGTAGTTGGGGAGCGAACAATGAGCAGTTCTTC	CASSWGANNEQFF
TRBV4-1	TRBJ1-2	.	.	TGCGCCAGCAGCCAAGGCGCGGGACTTTCGTTTGGCTACACCTTC	CASSQGAGLSFGYTF
TRBV28	TRBJ2-5	TRBD2	.	TGTGCCAGCAGTTTTCTAGCGGGGGTACTGGATGCCCAGTACTTC	CASSFLAGVLDAQYF
TRBV7-2	TRBJ1-2	.	.	TGTGCCAGCAGCTTCTCTAACTATGGCTACACCTTC	CASSFSNYGYTF
TRBV2	TRBJ1-5	.	.	TGTGCCAGCAGTGGAAACTCCAATCAGCCCCAGCATTTT	CASSGNSNQPQHF
TRBV7-2	TRBJ1-6	.	.	TGTGCCAGCAGCTTAGGAGTTAGCTCCTATAATTCACCCCTCCACTTT	CASSLGVSSYNSPLHF
TRBV4-3	TRBJ2-5	.	.	TGCGCCAGCAGCCAAGGGATGACGGCTTGGGAGGAGACCCAGTACTTC	CASSQGMTAWEETQYF
TRBV12-1	TRBJ2-5	.	.	TGTGCCAGCAGCTCGGGTGCGGGGGGGCCGGGGGAGACCCAGTACTTC	CASSSGAGGPGETQYF
TRBV6-1	TRBJ2-3	TRBD1	few	TGTGCCAGCCGGGACAGGGCTTCGGGAGATACGCAGTATTTT	CASRDRASGDTQYF
TRBV7-2	TRBJ2-5	TRBD2	.	TGTGCCAGCAGCTCCCCCGGCTTGGCGGGGGGCCGGGAGACCCAGTACTTC	CASSSPGLAGGRETQYF
TRBV7-3	TRBJ2-1	TRBD1	.	TGTGCCAGCAGCTGGACCGGGACAGGGACTCGCAATGAGCAGTTCTTC	CASSWTGTGTRNEQFF
TRBV28	TRBJ1-6	.	.	TGTGCCAGCAGACAAAGTCCACAGTCACCCCTCCACTTT	CASRQSPQSPLHF
TRBV9	TRBJ2-7	TRBD1	.	TGTGCCAGCAGCGTAGAGCATGGGACAGGGACCTACGAGCAGTACTTC	CASSVEHGTGTYEQYF
TRBV18	TRBJ2-1	TRBD2	.	TGTGCCAGCTCACCCGGGACTAGCGGCAATGAGCAGTTCTTC	CASSPGTSGNEQFF
TRBV19	TRBJ2-5	.	.	TGTGCCAGTAGCCCCTCCGGTCTGGAGACCCAGTACTTC	CASSPSGLETQYF
TRBV18	TRBJ1-1	.	few	TGTGCCAGCTCACCACCCGGGATTGGAACTGAAGCTTTCTTT	CASSPPGIGTEAFF
TRBV7-9	TRBJ1-4	.	.	TGTGCCAGCAGCTCACTGGTCGTCAATGAAAAACTGTTTTTT	CASSSLVVNEKLFF
TRBV7-2	TRBJ1-1	TRBD1	.	TGTGCCAGCAGCCGTACCTCGACAGGGTCGAACACTGAAGCTTTCTTT	CASSRTSTGSNTEAFF
TRBV29-1	TRBJ1-4	.	.	TGCAGCGGGGGAGGGGCTCTCAACGGAGGACTGTTTTTT	CSGGGALNGGLFF
TRBV9	TRBJ2-5	TRBD1	.	TGTGCCAGCAGCGTAGTAGGGGGCCGCCAAGAGACCCAGTACTTC	CASSVVGGRQETQYF
TRBV19	TRBJ2-1	TRBD2	.	TGTGCCAGTAGCCCCTGGACTAGCGGGGGGTACAATGAGCAGTTCTTC	CASSPWTSGGYNEQFF
TRBV18	TRBJ1-2	TRBD1	.	TGTGCCAGCTCACCTTCCGGGACAGGGCCTAACACCTTC	CASSPSGTGPNTF
TRBV6-5	TRBJ2-3	TRBD2	.	TGTGCCAGCAGTTCTCCTCTAGCGGGGGACACAGATACGCAGTATTTT	CASSSPLAGDTDTQYF
TRBV5-5	TRBJ2-7	.	.	TGTGCCAGCAGCCCCGGTTACTACGAGCAGTACTTC	CASSPGYYEQYF
TRBV19	TRBJ2-1	TRBD1	once	TGTGCCAGTAGATCCGCGGGACAGGGTTCAAATGAGCAGTTCTTC	CASRSAGQGSNEQFF
TRBV6-6	TRBJ2-6	.	.	TGTGCCAGCAGAAAGGATCACTCTGGGGCCAACGGCCTGACTTTC	CASRKDHSGANGLTF
TRBV7-2	TRBJ2-5	TRBD2	.	TGTGCCAGCAGCCACGCGGGGGGGCAAGAGACCCAGTACTTC	CASSHAGGQETQYF
TRBV6-5	TRBJ2-1	.	.	TGTGCCAGCAGTTACTCGACGGGCAATGAGCAGTTCTTC	CASSYSTGNEQFF